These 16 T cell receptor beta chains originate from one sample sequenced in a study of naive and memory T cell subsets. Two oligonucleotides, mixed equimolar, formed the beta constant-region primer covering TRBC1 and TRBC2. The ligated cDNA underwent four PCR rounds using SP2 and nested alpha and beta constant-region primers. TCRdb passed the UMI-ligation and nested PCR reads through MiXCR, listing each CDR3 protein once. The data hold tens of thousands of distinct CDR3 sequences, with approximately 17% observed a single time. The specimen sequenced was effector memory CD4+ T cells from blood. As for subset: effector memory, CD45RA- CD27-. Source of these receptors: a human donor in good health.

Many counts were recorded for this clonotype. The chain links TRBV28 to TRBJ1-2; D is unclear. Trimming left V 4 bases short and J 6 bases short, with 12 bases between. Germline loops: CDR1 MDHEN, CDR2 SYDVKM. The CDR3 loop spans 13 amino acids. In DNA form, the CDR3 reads TGTGCCAGCAGTTCCCTAACGGGGAATGGCTACACCTTC. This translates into CASSSLTGNGYTF.

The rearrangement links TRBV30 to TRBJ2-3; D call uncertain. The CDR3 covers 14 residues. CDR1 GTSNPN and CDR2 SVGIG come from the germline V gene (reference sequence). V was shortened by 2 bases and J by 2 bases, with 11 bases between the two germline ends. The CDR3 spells CAWSPHRYTDTQYF. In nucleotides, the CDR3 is TGTGCCTGGAGTCCCCATCGCTACACAGATACGCAGTATTTT.

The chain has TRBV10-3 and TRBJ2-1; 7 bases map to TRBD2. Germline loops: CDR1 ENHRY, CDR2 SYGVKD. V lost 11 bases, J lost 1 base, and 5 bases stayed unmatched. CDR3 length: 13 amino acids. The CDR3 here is CAATSESYNEQFF. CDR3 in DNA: TGTGCCGCTACTAGCGAGTCCTACAATGAGCAGTTCTTC.

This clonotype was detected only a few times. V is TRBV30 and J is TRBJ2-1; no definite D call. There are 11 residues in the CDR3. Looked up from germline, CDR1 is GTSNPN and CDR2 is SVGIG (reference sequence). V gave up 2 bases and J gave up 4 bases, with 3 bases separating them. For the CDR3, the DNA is TGTGCCTGGAGTATGTACAATGAGCAGTTCTTC. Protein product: CAWSMYNEQFF.

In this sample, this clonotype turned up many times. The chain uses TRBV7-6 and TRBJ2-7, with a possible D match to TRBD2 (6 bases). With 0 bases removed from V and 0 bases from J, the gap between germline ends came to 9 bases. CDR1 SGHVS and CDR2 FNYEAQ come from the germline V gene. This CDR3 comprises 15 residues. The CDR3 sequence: CASSLASGSSYEQYF. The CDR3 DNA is TGTGCCAGCAGCTTAGCTAGCGGTAGCTCCTACGAGCAGTACTTC.

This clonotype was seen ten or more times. CDR3 region: CASSETGKTEAFF. The CDR3 DNA reads TGTGCCAGCAGCGAGACAGGGAAGACTGAAGCTTTCTTT. V gene TRBV6-5 combines with J gene TRBJ1-1; TRBD1 aligns across 7 bases. There are 13 residues in the CDR3. Germline lookup yields CDR1 MNHEY and CDR2 SVGAGI. V was clipped by 6 bases and J by 5 bases; unmatched bases: 6.

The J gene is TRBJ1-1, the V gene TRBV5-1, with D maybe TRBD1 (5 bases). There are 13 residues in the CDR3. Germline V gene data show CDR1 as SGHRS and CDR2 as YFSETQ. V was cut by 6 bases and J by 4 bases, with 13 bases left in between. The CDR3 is CASMRTGGTEAFF. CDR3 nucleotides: TGCGCCAGCATGAGAACCGGGGGCACTGAAGCTTTCTTT.

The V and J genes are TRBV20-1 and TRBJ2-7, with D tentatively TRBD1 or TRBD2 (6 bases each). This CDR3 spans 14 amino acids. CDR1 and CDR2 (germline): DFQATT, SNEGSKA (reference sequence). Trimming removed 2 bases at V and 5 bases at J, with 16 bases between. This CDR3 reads CSARSGGRGDEQYF. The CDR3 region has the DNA TGCAGTGCTAGATCCGGGGGCAGGGGAGACGAGCAGTACTTC.

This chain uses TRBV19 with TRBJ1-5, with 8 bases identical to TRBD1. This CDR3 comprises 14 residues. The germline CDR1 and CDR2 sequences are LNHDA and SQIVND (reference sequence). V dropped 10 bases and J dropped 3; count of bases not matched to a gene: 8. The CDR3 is CAIAQGEVNQPQHF. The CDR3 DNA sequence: TGTGCCATTGCACAGGGGGAGGTCAATCAGCCCCAGCATTTT.

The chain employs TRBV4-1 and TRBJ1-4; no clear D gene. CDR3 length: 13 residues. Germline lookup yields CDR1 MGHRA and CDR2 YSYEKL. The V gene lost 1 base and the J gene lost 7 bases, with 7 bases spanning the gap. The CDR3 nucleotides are TGCGCCAGCAGCCAAGCCCAAGCTGAAAAACTGTTTTTT. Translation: CASSQAQAEKLFF.

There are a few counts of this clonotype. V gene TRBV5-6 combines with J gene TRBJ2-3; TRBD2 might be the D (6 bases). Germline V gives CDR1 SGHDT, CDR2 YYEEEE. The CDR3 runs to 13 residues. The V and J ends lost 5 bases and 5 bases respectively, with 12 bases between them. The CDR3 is CASRPQGGDTQYF. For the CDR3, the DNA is TGTGCCAGCAGACCTCAGGGAGGAGATACGCAGTATTTT.

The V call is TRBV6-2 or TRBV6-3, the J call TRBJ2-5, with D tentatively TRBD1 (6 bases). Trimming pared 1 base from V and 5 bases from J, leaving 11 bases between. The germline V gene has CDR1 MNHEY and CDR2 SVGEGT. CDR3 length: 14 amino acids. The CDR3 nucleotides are TGTGCCAGCAGTTACTACCAGGGGTTGGAGACCCAGTACTTC. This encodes CASSYYQGLETQYF.

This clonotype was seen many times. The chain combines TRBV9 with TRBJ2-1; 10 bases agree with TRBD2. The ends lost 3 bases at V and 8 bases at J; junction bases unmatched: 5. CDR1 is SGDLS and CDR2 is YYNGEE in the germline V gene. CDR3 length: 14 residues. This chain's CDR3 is CASSARLAGDEQFF. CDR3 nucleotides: TGTGCCAGCAGCGCCCGACTAGCGGGTGATGAGCAGTTCTTC.

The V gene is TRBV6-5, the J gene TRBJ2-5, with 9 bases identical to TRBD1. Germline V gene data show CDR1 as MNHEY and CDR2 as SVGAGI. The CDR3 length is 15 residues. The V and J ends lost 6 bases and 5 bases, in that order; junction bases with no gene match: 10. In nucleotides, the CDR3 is TGTGCCAGCAGACTACCGGGACAGGGTGCGGAGACCCAGTACTTC. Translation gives CASRLPGQGAETQYF.

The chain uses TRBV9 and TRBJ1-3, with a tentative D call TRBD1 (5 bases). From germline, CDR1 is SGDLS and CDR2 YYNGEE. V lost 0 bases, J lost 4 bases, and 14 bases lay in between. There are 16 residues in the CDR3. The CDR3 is CASSVGSSRDGNTIYF. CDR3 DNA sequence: TGTGCCAGCAGCGTAGGGTCTTCCAGGGACGGAAACACCATATATTTT.

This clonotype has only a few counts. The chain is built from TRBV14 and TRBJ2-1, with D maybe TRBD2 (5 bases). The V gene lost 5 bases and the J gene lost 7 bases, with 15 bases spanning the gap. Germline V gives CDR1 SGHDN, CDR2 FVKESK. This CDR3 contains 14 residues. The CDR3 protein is CASSARGPRNEQFF. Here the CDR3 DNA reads TGTGCCAGCAGCGCCCGGGGTCCCCGGAATGAGCAGTTCTTC.